These 4 T cell receptor beta chains share one sample of origin, sequenced in a study of cytomegalovirus exposure and HLA in healthy donors. PCR primers comprised 60 Vbeta and 13 Jbeta primers. Here immunoSEQ multiplex PCR was the method, and the copy in TCRdb shows in-frame clones only, minus some. The sample lists about 120,000 clones, approximately 80% occurring once. The sample taken for sequencing was PBMCs. The receptor set was obtained from a woman aged 25 to 39 in good health and CMV-seronegative.

The chain combines TRBV4-3 with TRBJ2-5; 7 positions agree with TRBD2. CDR1 is LGHNA and CDR2 is YSLEER in the germline V gene. CDR3 size: 15 residues. Trimming cost V 5 bases and J 0 bases; bases outside gene matches: 6. The CDR3 sequence: CASSEMLADQETQYF. The DNA of the CDR3 is TGCGCCAGCAGCGAAATGCTAGCGGACCAAGAGACCCAGTACTTC.

The V and J genes are TRBV11-2 and TRBJ1-2; 10 positions match TRBD1. With 5 bases clipped from V and 5 bases from J, the junction kept 8 bases outside the gene matches. There are 15 residues in the CDR3. CDR1 SGHAT and CDR2 FQNNGV come from the germline V gene. The CDR3 region has the DNA TGTGCCAGCAGCCCAAGGACAGGGGGTTGGTATGGCTACACCTTC. Residues: CASSPRTGGWYGYTF.

As for this clone: The identical CDR3 is also encoded by other nucleotide sequences in the sample. The chain has TRBV9 and TRBJ1-5; D is undetermined. Germline CDR1 is SGDLS and CDR2 is YYNGEE. The CDR3 runs 13 residues. The V and J ends lost 0 bases and 7 bases respectively, with 8 bases between them. The CDR3 region is CASSVGGSQPQHF. The CDR3 DNA is TGTGCCAGCAGCGTAGGAGGGAGCCAGCCCCAGCATTTT.

This chain connects TRBV4-1 to TRBJ2-1, with 7 nucleotides matching TRBD2. Losses at the gene ends were 1 base for V and 4 bases for J; bases not matched to a gene: 4. Germline-derived CDR1 and CDR2 are MGHRA and YSYEKL. The CDR3 extends over 15 amino acids. This CDR3 is CASSQGPSGYNEQFF. In DNA form, the CDR3 reads TGCGCCAGCAGCCAAGGCCCTAGCGGTTACAATGAGCAGTTCTTC.